These 2 T cell receptor beta chains came from one sample sequenced in a study of cytomegalovirus exposure and HLA in healthy donors. In the PCR, 60 Vbeta and 13 Jbeta primers were used. Assay: immunoSEQ multiplex PCR; the TCRdb copy retains only in-frame clones and omits some. The sample has some 80,000 clones; approximately 60% are singletons. Sample: PBMCs. These TCRs come from a male donor in good health and CMV-seropositive.

The chain has TRBV6-4 and TRBJ2-2; D perhaps matches TRBD2 (5 bases). Trimming shortened V by 6 bases and J by 5 bases, and 13 bases separated the two germline ends. The CDR3 covers 14 residues. The germline gives CDR1 MRHNA, CDR2 SNTAGT. CDR3 residues: CASSATPGTGELFF. CDR3 bases: TGTGCCAGCAGCGCCACGCCGGGAACCGGGGAGCTGTTTTTT.

J is TRBJ1-1 and V is TRBV10-3; 12 bases match TRBD1. The germline V gene encodes CDR1 ENHRY and CDR2 SYGVKD. Trimming cost V 8 bases and J 5 bases; bases outside gene matches: 3. This CDR3 spans 13 amino acids. The CDR3 loop reads CAIGTGGLTEAFF. CDR3 bases: TGTGCCATCGGGACAGGGGGCTTGACTGAAGCTTTCTTT.